The sequence of this T cell receptor beta chain was determined in a study of control samples from healthy donors and cancer patients. The CDR3 is made up of 15 amino acids. Germline CDR1 is GTSNPN and CDR2 is SVGIG (reference sequence). V lost 0 bases to trimming and J lost 7 bases; unmatched junction nucleotides: 5. Measured with immunoSEQ multiplex PCR; TCRdb has only the in-frame clones, and not every one. The sample yields 150,000 or so clones, more than 90% seen once. The sequencing sample was made of blood. The gene calls are TRBV30 and TRBJ2-5; the match to TRBD2 covers 13 bases. This receptor was taken from a man in his late teens or twenties in good health. CDR3 DNA: TGTGCCTGGAGTGTACTAGCGGGGGGGACGGGGACCCAGTACTTC. It encodes CAWSVLAGGTGTQYF.